Listed below are T cell receptor beta chains from one sample, sequenced in a study of T cell responses to AZD1222 COVID-19 vaccine. This table comes from immunoSEQ multiplex PCR, and its TCRdb copy is limited to in-frame clones, with some not included. Of about 79,000 clones detected, more than 75% appear once; the ten largest clones hold approximately 22%. The sample consisted of peripheral blood, taken on day 0 of AZD1222 vaccination. These receptors originate from an adult in good health. The CDR3 runs from the conserved cysteine through the conserved F or W. The D gene is left open where the match is weak. Clone sizes are given selectively: once, few, many, or a class where the clone is expanded.

>TRBV10-3|TRBD1|few|TRBJ1-1
TGTGCCATCCGGACCGGGACAGCAAACACTGAAGCTTTCTTT
CAIRTGTANTEAFF
>TRBV3-1/TRBV3-2|-|-|TRBJ2-1
TGTGCCAGCAGCCAAGGGGCGGGGAATTACAATGAGCAGTTCTTC
CASSQGAGNYNEQFF
>TRBV6-5|-|-|TRBJ1-1
TGTGCCAGCACCCCCGGGGGAGGGAGGACTGAAGCTTTCTTT
CASTPGGGRTEAFF
>TRBV30|-|-|TRBJ1-5
TGTGCCTGGAGTTTGGAGTTCAATCAGCCCCAGCATTTT
CAWSLEFNQPQHF
>TRBV10-1|TRBD1|-|TRBJ1-1
TGCGCCATTCCCCCGGGACAGGGGTTCCGTGACACTGAAGCTTTCTTT
CAIPPGQGFRDTEAFF
>TRBV7-2|-|-|TRBJ1-6
TGTGCCAGCAGCCCGGCGGGCAATTCACCCCTCCACTTT
CASSPAGNSPLHF
>TRBV5-6|-|-|TRBJ2-5
TGTGCCAGCAGCGAGGGACGGGACCCAAGGTGGGAGACCCAGTACTTC
CASSEGRDPRWETQYF
>TRBV6-5|-|once|TRBJ1-1
TGTGCCAGCAGTCGTGAGGCTGAAGCTTTCTTT
CASSREAEAFF
>TRBV6-5|-|-|TRBJ2-7
TGTGCCAGCAGTCCAGGACGGAGCTACGAGCAGTACTTC
CASSPGRSYEQYF
>TRBV7-2|-|-|TRBJ2-1
TGTGCCAGCGCCCTCGGCCGGCGGTCCAATGAGCAGTTCTTC
CASALGRRSNEQFF
>TRBV10-1|-|-|TRBJ2-5
TGCGCCAGCAGTGAGTCGCCCGCCGGGACCCAGTACTTC
CASSESPAGTQYF
>TRBV18|-|once|TRBJ1-1
TGTGCCAGCTCACCACCGAAGGGGGACACTGAAGCTTTCTTT
CASSPPKGDTEAFF
>TRBV28|TRBD1|-|TRBJ1-4
TGTGCCAGCAGCGCACGGCTTACAGGGGTTAGTGAAAAACTGTTTTTT
CASSARLTGVSEKLFF
>TRBV19|TRBD1|-|TRBJ1-4
TGTGCCAGTACCATGGGAAGACAGGGAAATGAAAAACTGTTTTTT
CASTMGRQGNEKLFF
>TRBV4-1|-|many|TRBJ2-3
TGCGCCAGCAGCCAAGATGGGGGCACAGATACGCAGTATTTT
CASSQDGGTDTQYF
>TRBV19|TRBD1|-|TRBJ2-3
TGTGCCAGTAGTGCCCGGGACAGGGGTGATACGCAGTATTTT
CASSARDRGDTQYF
>TRBV7-8|TRBD2|few|TRBJ2-7
TGTGCCAGCAGCCCAATACTAGCGGGAGGCCCCGAGCAGTACTTC
CASSPILAGGPEQYF
>TRBV5-1|-|few|TRBJ2-7
TGCGCCAGCAGCTTTCCGGACGGCGAAGAGCAGTACTTC
CASSFPDGEEQYF
>TRBV2|-|once|TRBJ1-1
TGTGCCAGCAGTGTACTCTCAGGAAGGGCTGAAGCTTTCTTT
CASSVLSGRAEAFF
>TRBV11-2|-|-|TRBJ1-2
TGTGCCAGCAGCTTGCAGGTTCCGTATGGCTACACCTTC
CASSLQVPYGYTF
>TRBV5-4|TRBD1|-|TRBJ1-3
TGTGCCAGCAGCCTGGACAGGTCCTCTGGAAACACCATATATTTT
CASSLDRSSGNTIYF
>TRBV7-9|TRBD1|-|TRBJ2-1
TGTGCCAGCAGCCTGACAGGGACCTACAATGAGCAGTTCTTC
CASSLTGTYNEQFF
>TRBV5-1|TRBD1|-|TRBJ2-7
TGCGCCAGCAGCTCTTCGGGACAGGGGACCTACGAGCAGTACTTC
CASSSSGQGTYEQYF
>TRBV7-2|TRBD1|-|TRBJ2-7
TGTGCCAGCAGCTCTAGGGAGACAGGGGGGTTGTACGAGCAGTACTTC
CASSSRETGGLYEQYF